The 8 T cell receptor beta chains below were found in one sample sequenced in a study of cytomegalovirus exposure and HLA in healthy donors. The primer mix had 60 Vbeta and 13 Jbeta primers. Only in-frame clones appear in the TCRdb table, and some are missing; sequencing was by immunoSEQ multiplex PCR. Of about 130,000 clones in the sample, more than 65% were seen once. The specimen sequenced was PBMCs. These receptors were obtained from a male donor in good health and CMV-seropositive.

The chain employs TRBV15 and TRBJ2-5; D not resolved. V gave up 2 bases and J gave up 5 bases, with 18 bases separating them. CDR1 is LNHNV and CDR2 is YYDKDF in the germline V gene (reference sequence). This CDR3 spans 16 amino acids. As DNA, the CDR3 is TGTGCCACCAGCAGATTGCAGACTCCACCGTGGGAGACCCAGTACTTC. Its translation is CATSRLQTPPWETQYF.

Concerning this clone itself: One junction end disagrees with the germline gene, perhaps due to a read error. The CDR3 DNA sequence: TGTGCCAGCAGCCAAGATCGACAGGGTTTTGGGGCCAACGGCCTGACTTTC. As protein: CASSQDRQGFGANGLTF. The chain links TRBV4-2 to TRBJ2-6, with 7 bases aligning to TRBD1. CDR1 is LGHNA, CDR2 YNFKEQ, per germline. This CDR3 has 17 amino acids.

The chain carries TRBV29-1 and TRBJ2-1; 11 nucleotides agree with TRBD1. CDR3 size: 16 residues. CDR1 and CDR2 from the germline V gene are SQVTM and ANQGSEA. The V segment lost 3 bases and the J segment 0 bases; nucleotides outside the gene matches: 4. The CDR3 sequence is CSVELGQGGSYNEQFF. The CDR3 bases are TGCAGCGTTGAGCTGGGACAGGGGGGCTCCTACAATGAGCAGTTCTTC.

Only a few counts were recorded for this clone. V and J are TRBV30 and TRBJ1-5; possibly TRBD1 for D (5 bases). V lost 2 bases to trimming and J lost 9 bases, with 11 bases between them. Germline-derived CDR1 and CDR2 are GTSNPN and SVGIG (reference sequence). The CDR3 is made up of 12 amino acids. Here the CDR3 DNA reads TGTGCCTGGAGTACAGGCGGGGGGCCCCAGCATTTT. It translates to CAWSTGGGPQHF.

The chain links TRBV6-5 to TRBJ2-1; the D gene is possibly TRBD2 (6 bases). The V end lost 0 bases, the J end lost 6 bases, and 15 bases lay between the germline ends. The germline CDR1 and CDR2 sequences are MNHEY and SVGAGI. This CDR3 has 16 residues. CDR3 bases: TGTGCCAGCAGTTACTCGTCGGGAGAAAGGTTCAATGAGCAGTTCTTC. It specifies CASSYSSGERFNEQFF.

The V gene is TRBV19, the J gene TRBJ1-1; D may be TRBD1 (5 bases). CDR1 LNHDA and CDR2 SQIVND come from the germline V gene (reference sequence). This CDR3 is 16 amino acids long. Trimming cost V 1 base and J 0 bases, with 12 bases left between them. The CDR3 coding sequence is TGTGCCAGTAGTATAGTTTGGGGCAGCGTGAACACTGAAGCTTTCTTT. Its protein product is CASSIVWGSVNTEAFF.

The chain combines TRBV2 with TRBJ2-5, with 8 nucleotides matching TRBD2. This CDR3 region has 14 residues. CDR1 and CDR2 (germline): SNHLY, FYNNEI. V shed 4 bases, J shed 1 base, and the junction held 2 bases outside the gene matches. This chain's CDR3 is CASSAGGAQETQYF. The DNA of the CDR3 is TGTGCCAGCAGTGCCGGGGGGGCCCAAGAGACCCAGTACTTC.

The chain carries TRBV2 and TRBJ2-7, with D unclear. Trimming shortened V by 6 bases and J by 5 bases, and 11 bases separated the two germline ends. Germline CDR1 is SNHLY and CDR2 is FYNNEI. This CDR3 comprises 12 residues. DNA of the CDR3: TGTGCCAGCAGAGACTCCCTGGACGAGCAGTACTTC. This gives the protein CASRDSLDEQYF.